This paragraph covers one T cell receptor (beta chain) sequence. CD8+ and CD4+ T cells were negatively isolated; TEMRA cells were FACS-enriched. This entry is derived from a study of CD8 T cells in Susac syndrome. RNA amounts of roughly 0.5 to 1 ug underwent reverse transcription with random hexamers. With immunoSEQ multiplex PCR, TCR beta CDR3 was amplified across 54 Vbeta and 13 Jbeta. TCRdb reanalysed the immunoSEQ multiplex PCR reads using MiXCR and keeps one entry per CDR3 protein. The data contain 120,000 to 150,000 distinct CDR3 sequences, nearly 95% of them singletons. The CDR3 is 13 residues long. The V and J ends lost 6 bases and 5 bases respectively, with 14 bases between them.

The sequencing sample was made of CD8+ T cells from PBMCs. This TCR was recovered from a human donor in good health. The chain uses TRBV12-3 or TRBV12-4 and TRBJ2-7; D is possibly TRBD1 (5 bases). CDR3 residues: CASSRGQIHEQYF. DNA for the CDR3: TGTGCCAGCAGCCGAGGACAAATCCACGAGCAGTACTTC.